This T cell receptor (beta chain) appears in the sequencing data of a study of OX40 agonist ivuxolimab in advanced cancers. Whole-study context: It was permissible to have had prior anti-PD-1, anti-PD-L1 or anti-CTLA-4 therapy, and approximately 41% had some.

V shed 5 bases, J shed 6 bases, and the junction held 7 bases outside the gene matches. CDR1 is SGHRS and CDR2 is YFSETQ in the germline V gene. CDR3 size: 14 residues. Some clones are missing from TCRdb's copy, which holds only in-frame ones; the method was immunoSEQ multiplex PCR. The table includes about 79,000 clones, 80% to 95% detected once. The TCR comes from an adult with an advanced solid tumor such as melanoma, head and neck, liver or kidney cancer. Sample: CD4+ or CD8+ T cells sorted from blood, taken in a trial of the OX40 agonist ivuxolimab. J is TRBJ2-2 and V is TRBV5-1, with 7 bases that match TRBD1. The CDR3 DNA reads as TGCGCCAGCAGTGTGGGGACAGCCCCCGGGGAGCTGTTTTTT. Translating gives CASSVGTAPGELFF. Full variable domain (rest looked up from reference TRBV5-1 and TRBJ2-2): KAGVTQTPRYLIKTRGQQVTLSCSPISGHRSVSWYQQTPGQGLQFLFEYFSETQRNKGNFPGRFSGRQFSNSRSEMNVSTLELGDSALYLCASSVGTAPGELFFGEGSRLTVL.